This T cell receptor (beta chain) was recorded in a study of chemoradiotherapy in HPV16-positive cancers. TCRdb keeps only in-frame clones here, not all; method: immunoSEQ multiplex PCR. The sample comprises roughly 8,800 clones, 60% to 75% of which are singletons, and over 9.5% rests with the top ten. There are 14 residues in the CDR3. V was clipped by 3 bases and J by 8 bases, with 17 bases between them. Germline values: CDR1 SGHDT, CDR2 YYEEEE. General study points: In HPV16-positive patients, HPV-responsive T-cell expansion tracked better recurrence-free survival.

Concerning this clone itself: Antigen: not known.

Repertoires were sampled repeatedly during chemoradiotherapy. Sequenced material: tumor tissue, taken from a patient who underwent chemoradiotherapy. The rearrangement links TRBV5-6 to TRBJ1-2; possible D gene TRBD1, 5 bases. The receptor's source is a human donor with HPV-associated anogenital cancer. The CDR3 DNA reads TGTGCCAGCAGCTCCGGGACCCAGGTTGGAGGCTACACCTTC. It codes for CASSSGTQVGGYTF. Full variable domain (rest looked up from reference TRBV5-6 and TRBJ1-2): DAGVTQSPTHLIKTRGQQVTLRCSPKSGHDTVSWYQQALGQGPQFIFQYYEEEERQRGNFPDRFSGHQFPNYSSELNVNALLLGDSALYLCASSSGTQVGGYTFGSGTRLTVV.